This entry describes one T cell receptor (beta chain). This clone came up once. Its antigen is currently not known. Nothing much larger sits one base from this clone, and base qualities are not available. From its cysteine to its phenylalanine, the CDR3 spans 13 amino acids. The kept DNA is CDR3 alone, 39 bases in frame from the first base. Looking up the germline V gene (reference sequence) yields CDR1 SEHNR and CDR2 FQNEAQ. V loses 2 bases, J loses 7 bases, and the germline ends lie 9 bases apart. TCR sequencing with the immunoSEQ assay provided the T-cell fraction in tumor and uninvolved lung tissue. The original methods were these. To analyze survival, patients were divided into a high T-cell fraction group (upper tertile) and a low T-cell fraction group (lower two tertiles), and the two groups were compared using a log-rank test. A signed-rank test was used to test differences in T-cell fraction between paired tumor and uninvolved lung samples. TCRdb stores this immuneACCESS table with in-frame sequences only. Part of the clones is absent; in the studies checked, under half of the shortfall reflects unresolved V genes, and no reason is known for the rest. Clone size and V and J calls were adopted from that table, with D and trimming inferred from the DNA. The sample has about 12,000 clones on record, around three fifths of them singletons. The ten largest clonotypes hold 7% of the sample.

The first patient joined ICON in April 2016, and enrollment wrapped up when the last patient was enrolled in September 2018. A subcohort of some 77 patients provided fresh tumor and matched uninvolved tissue for in-depth immune analyses, with TCR sequencing among those analyses. DNA for TCR sequencing was isolated from bulk tissue, and no cell sorting was done. These data come from a study of tumor-infiltrating lymphocytes in localized non-small cell lung cancer (dated by TCRdb to 2020 to 2022). Study-level background: The cohort included patients whose samples were collected after neoadjuvant chemotherapy, as well as both smokers and never-smokers and several histologies. A total of 45 to 60 patients were part of the paired comparison of immunoSEQ T-cell fraction between tumor and uninvolved lung. The overall ICON cohort comprised 160 or so surgical patients with localized non-small cell lung cancer whose tumors were resected. Flow cytometry, multiplex immunofluorescence, RNA-seq, exome sequencing and proteomics were applied to the same patients as TCR sequencing, which was one of several integrated assays. From each patient came resected tumor tissue plus uninvolved lung tissue from that same patient, and the uninvolved lung tissue was described as non-adjacent to the tumor.

General findings and caveats noted by the study authors: Because assay coverage varied across patients depending on available tissue quantity, TCR sequencing was performed for only a subset of the cohort. Because different pieces of the same tissue were used for different assays, technical variation could not be separated from intratumor heterogeneity. Recurrence-free survival showed no association with tumor T-cell fraction measured by TCR sequencing (p = 0.61). In line with immunofluorescence CD3 counts, TCRbeta sequencing supported higher T cell infiltration in tumors compared with uninvolved lung tissue. The TCR-derived T-cell fraction showed no difference between the flow cytometry-defined immunotypes IM1 (good prognosis) and IM2 (poor prognosis).

This clonotype originated in a human donor with non-small cell lung cancer. Sequenced sample: lung tumor tissue. This chain joins TRBV7-9 to TRBJ1-5; no D gene is confidently identified. The base sequence is TGTGCCAGCAGCTTATCCTCGGGCCAGCCCCAGCATTTT. The translation is CASSLSSGQPQHF.